These 18 T cell receptor beta chains were sequenced from one sample in a study of blood T cell repertoires in COVID-19. Libraries were prepared by immunoSEQ multiplex PCR; TCRdb keeps only in-frame clonotypes and omits some of them. The data show some 96,000 clones, with approximately 82% seen just once and roughly an eighth held by the top ten. Sample: peripheral blood. The receptors here all came from a human donor in a cohort sampled during active COVID-19.

In DNA form, the CDR3 reads TGTGCCAGCAGCCAATTTACAGGGGAGAACACTGAAGCTTTCTTT. Its protein product is CASSQFTGENTEAFF. The V and J genes are TRBV11-3 and TRBJ1-1; 7 bases are shared with TRBD1. Trimming at V came to 5 bases and at J to 1 base, leaving 7 bases not matched to a gene. The CDR3 covers 15 residues. Germline values: CDR1 SGHNT, CDR2 YENEEA.

V usage is TRBV5-1 and J usage is TRBJ2-7; 7 positions match TRBD1. CDR1 and CDR2 (germline): SGHRS, YFSETQ. The J segment lost 2 bases and the V segment lost 4 bases, leaving 9 bases of the junction unmatched. CDR3 length: 15 amino acids. DNA for the CDR3: TGCGCCAGCAGCCCCGGACAGGCAGGGACCTACGAGCAGTACTTC. This encodes CASSPGQAGTYEQYF.

V and J are TRBV2 and TRBJ2-1; 15 bases are shared with TRBD2. The CDR3 contains 15 residues. From germline, CDR1 is SNHLY and CDR2 FYNNEI. With V trimmed by 3 bases and J by 10 bases, 4 bases remained unmatched. Here the CDR3 reads CASSDGLAGGGEQFF. CDR3 DNA: TGTGCCAGCAGTGATGGACTAGCGGGAGGGGGGGAGCAGTTCTTC.

The V gene is TRBV27, the J gene TRBJ2-2; TRBD1 aligns across 9 bases. The germline V gene has CDR1 MNHEY and CDR2 SMNVEV (reference sequence). The CDR3 is made up of 15 amino acids. V lost 5 bases to trimming and J lost 6 bases; unmatched junction nucleotides: 7. The CDR3 nucleotides read TGTGCCAGCAGTACGGACAGGGGAGTCGCCGGGGAGCTGTTTTTT. The encoded protein is CASSTDRGVAGELFF.

CDR3 bases: TGCGCCAGCAGCTCCGGGACAGGGGTTTATAATGATGGCTACACCTTC. Its translation: CASSSGTGVYNDGYTF. The gene calls are TRBV5-1 and TRBJ1-2; 10 nucleotides line up with TRBD1. With V trimmed by 3 bases and J by 6 bases, 11 bases remained unmatched. This CDR3 region has 16 residues. Germline V lookup: CDR1 SGHRS, CDR2 YFSETQ. Variable domain in full (rest from reference TRBV5-1 and TRBJ1-2): KAGVTQTPRYLIKTRGQQVTLSCSPISGHRSVSWYQQTPGQGLQFLFEYFSETQRNKGNFPGRFSGRQFSNSRSEMNVSTLELGDSALYLCASSSGTGVYNDGYTFGSGTRLTVV.

CDR3 nucleotides: TGTGCCAGTAGTATACGGGGTCTGGATTACGAGCAGTACTTC. Its translation is CASSIRGLDYEQYF. V is TRBV19 and J is TRBJ2-7; tentative D call: TRBD2 (5 bases). Looked up from germline, CDR1 is LNHDA and CDR2 is SQIVND (reference sequence). Trimming took off 2 bases at V and 4 bases at J, with 12 bases between the two ends. This CDR3 region has 14 residues.

J is TRBJ1-6 and V is TRBV3-1 (or the pseudogene TRBV3-2); D possibly corresponds to TRBD1 (5 bases). Germline V gene data show CDR1 as LGHDT and CDR2 as YNNKEL (reference sequence). The V gene lost 4 bases and the J gene lost 5 bases, with 15 bases spanning the gap. CDR3 length: 16 residues. CDR3 region: CASSREQGSDNSPLHF. DNA for the CDR3: TGTGCCAGCAGCCGAGAGCAGGGAAGTGATAATTCACCCCTCCACTTT.

V gene TRBV9 combines with J gene TRBJ1-6, with TRBD1 as a possible D gene (5 bases). V was trimmed by 3 bases and J by 14 bases, leaving 12 bases between them. The germline V gene encodes CDR1 SGDLS and CDR2 YYNGEE. This CDR3 has 12 residues. DNA for the CDR3: TGTGCCAGCAGCGCAGATAGGGGATCCCTCCACTTT. Its translation is CASSADRGSLHF.

The chain links TRBV2 to TRBJ1-6, with a tentative D call TRBD1 (5 bases). Germline values: CDR1 SNHLY, CDR2 FYNNEI. V lost 6 bases and J 9 bases, leaving 15 bases between the germline ends. CDR3 length equals 14 residues. The CDR3 is CASRSAGIGSPLHF. DNA of the CDR3: TGTGCCAGCAGGAGTGCAGGGATCGGTTCACCCCTCCACTTT.

The rearrangement uses TRBV27 and TRBJ2-1; 12 nucleotides line up with TRBD2. Germline V CDR1 and CDR2: MNHEY, SMNVEV (reference sequence). This CDR3 has 19 amino acids. J gave up 0 bases and V 6 bases, and 12 bases lay outside the gene matches. The CDR3 DNA sequence: TGTGCCAGCAGCACCCCGTCTAGCGGGAGGGGAAGCTCCTACAATGAGCAGTTCTTC. This encodes CASSTPSSGRGSSYNEQFF.

The chain combines TRBV18 with TRBJ1-1; tentative D call: TRBD1 (6 bases). Deletions cut 4 bases from V and 1 base from J, with 10 bases between. CDR3 length: 14 amino acids. The germline V gene has CDR1 KGHSH and CDR2 LQKENI. The CDR3 coding sequence is TGTGCCAGCTCACTAACAGGGTGGAACACTGAAGCTTTCTTT. Its protein product is CASSLTGWNTEAFF.

This sequence joins TRBV29-1 and TRBJ1-1, with D possibly matching TRBD1 (6 bases). Germline CDR1 SQVTM, CDR2 ANQGSEA. The CDR3 runs to 11 residues. V lost 2 bases to trimming and J lost 7 bases, with 8 bases between them. The CDR3 loop reads CSVERGGEAFF. The CDR3 DNA follows: TGCAGCGTTGAAAGGGGGGGTGAAGCTTTCTTT.

The V call is TRBV10-3, the J call TRBJ1-2, with 10 nucleotides matching TRBD1. In germline, CDR1 is ENHRY, CDR2 SYGVKD. This CDR3 spans 15 amino acids. V lost 0 bases and J lost 9; bases outside the gene matches: 7. CDR3 DNA sequence: TGTGCCATCAGTGAGTCGCTGACAGGGGGCGAGCGCTACACCTTC. Its protein product is CAISESLTGGERYTF.

V gene TRBV14 combines with J gene TRBJ2-1; 7 nucleotides line up with TRBD1. The CDR3 runs to 16 residues. Per germline, CDR1 SGHDN and CDR2 FVKESK. V was clipped by 0 bases and J by 3 bases; unmatched bases: 5. The CDR3 sequence: CASSQDWGQLYNEQFF. The CDR3 region has the DNA TGTGCCAGCAGCCAAGATTGGGGACAGCTCTACAATGAGCAGTTCTTC.

V gene TRBV13 combines with J gene TRBJ1-6; the match to TRBD1 covers 7 bases. The CDR3 covers 17 residues. Trimming cost V 4 bases and J 5 bases; bases outside gene matches: 11. Germline CDR1 is PRHDT and CDR2 is FYEKMQ (reference sequence). CDR3 residues: CASSSRRMGQNNSPLHF. The DNA of the CDR3 is TGTGCCAGCAGCTCACGGAGGATGGGACAGAATAATTCACCCCTCCACTTT. Supplemented by reference TRBV13 and TRBJ1-6, the full variable domain reads AAGVIQSPRHLIKEKRETATLKCYPIPRHDTVYWYQQGPGQDPQFLISFYEKMQSDKGSIPDRFSAQQFSDYHSELNMSSLELGDSALYFCASSSRRMGQNNSPLHFGNGTRLTVT.

The V gene is TRBV5-5, the J gene TRBJ1-4; no definite D call. From germline, CDR1 is SGHKS and CDR2 YYEKEE (reference sequence). V dropped 0 bases and J dropped 2 bases, with 8 bases sitting between them. This CDR3 comprises 15 residues. The CDR3 loop is CASSLESWTNEKLFF. The DNA of the CDR3 is TGTGCCAGCAGCTTGGAGAGTTGGACTAATGAAAAACTGTTTTTT.

The rearrangement links TRBV7-6 to TRBJ2-1; 7 bases agree with TRBD1. This CDR3 is built from 14 residues. V was clipped by 4 bases and J by 3 bases; unmatched bases: 3. Germline V gene lookup returns CDR1 SGHVS and CDR2 FNYEAQ. CDR3 in DNA: TGTGCCAGCAGCTCTCGACAGGGCTACAATGAGCAGTTCTTC. Amino acids: CASSSRQGYNEQFF.

A single count supports this clone. The chain links TRBV4-1 to TRBJ2-7; 12 bases match TRBD1. Germline V gene sequence: CDR1 MGHRA, CDR2 YSYEKL. V shed 5 bases and J 2 bases; nucleotides not matched to a gene: 7. The CDR3 length is 16 residues. CDR3 loop: CASSLGTGGATYEQYF. The DNA for the CDR3 is TGCGCCAGCAGCTTAGGGACAGGGGGCGCAACCTACGAGCAGTACTTC.